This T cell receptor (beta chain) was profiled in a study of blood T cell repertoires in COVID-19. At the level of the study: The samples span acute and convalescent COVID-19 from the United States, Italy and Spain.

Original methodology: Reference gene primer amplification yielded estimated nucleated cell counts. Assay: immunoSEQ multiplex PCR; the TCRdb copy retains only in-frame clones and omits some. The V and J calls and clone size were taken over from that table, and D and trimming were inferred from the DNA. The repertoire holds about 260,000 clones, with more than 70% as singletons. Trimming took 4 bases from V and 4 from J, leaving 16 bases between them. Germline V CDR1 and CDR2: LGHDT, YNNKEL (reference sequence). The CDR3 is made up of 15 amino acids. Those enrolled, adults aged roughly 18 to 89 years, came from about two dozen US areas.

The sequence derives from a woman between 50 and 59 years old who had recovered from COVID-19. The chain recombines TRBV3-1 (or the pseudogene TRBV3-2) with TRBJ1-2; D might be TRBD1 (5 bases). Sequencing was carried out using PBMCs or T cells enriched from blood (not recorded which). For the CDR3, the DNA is TGTGCCAGCAGCCCGCCCGGAGGGGAGGGCTATGGCTACACCTTC. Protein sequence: CASSPPGGEGYGYTF.